The T cell receptor beta chain under discussion was sequenced for a study of blood T cell repertoires in COVID-19. Study details: Spain, Italy and the United States supplied samples that represented acute and convalescent COVID-19. The cDNA or gDNA used as material had been derived from T cells, B-cell-depleted T cells, or PBMCs.

The Seattle patients, enrolled during active infection, were followed longitudinally. In the original processing: Nucleated cell number was recorded as an estimate derived from reference gene primer amplification. Sequencing used immunoSEQ multiplex PCR; TCRdb keeps in-frame clones, though not all of them. V, J and clone size are taken as reported in that table, and D and trimming were inferred from the DNA itself. The sample has about 130,000 clones; approximately 85% are singletons. The CDR3 contains 13 residues. Trimming shortened V by 4 bases and J by 0 bases, and 6 bases separated the two germline ends.

The sample consisted of peripheral blood. The chain joins TRBV12-3 or TRBV12-4 to TRBJ1-1; D gene uncertain. The TCR sequence derives from a woman older than 75 with COVID-19, enrolled during active disease. CDR3 DNA sequence: TGTGCCAGCAGTTCAGTAATGAACACTGAAGCTTTCTTT. It translates to CASSSVMNTEAFF.